This T cell receptor beta chain comes out of a study of pediatric ulcerative colitis. Study conclusions and caveats: Rectal repertoires separated controls, mild-moderate and acute severe colitis.

The protocol was immunoSEQ multiplex PCR, while the TCRdb copy is restricted to in-frame clones and leaves out a portion. The sample holds about 36,000 clones; 60% to 75% are singletons and the top ten take 0.65% to 0.75%. V shed 4 bases, J shed 7 bases, and the junction held 11 bases outside the gene matches. The CDR3 has 16 residues. Germline CDR1 reads SGDLS; CDR2 reads YYNGEE. In regard to this clone: Its antigen is unknown.

Rectal tissue came from one to two pinch biopsies taken at colonoscopy. The chain joins TRBV9 to TRBJ2-2; TRBD1 aligns across 9 bases. Sequencing input: gut tissue. The TCR originated in a boy between 10 and 17 years old with moderate ulcerative colitis. The CDR3 is CASSLRTGVGNGELFF. For the CDR3, the DNA is TGTGCCAGCAGCTTAAGGACAGGGGTCGGCAACGGGGAGCTGTTTTTT.